What follows are 10 T cell receptor beta chains derived from one specimen sequenced in a study of post-analysis software for immune sequencing data. Unique molecular identifiers were present in the TCR beta cDNA libraries. One entry per CDR3 protein results from TCRdb running MiXCR on the PCR reads. Of about 160,000 distinct CDR3 sequences in the sample, 36% were seen once. The starting material was blood, obtained after autologous hematopoietic stem cell transplantation. Source of these receptors: a girl aged 10 to 17 with multiple sclerosis.

V gene TRBV2 combines with J gene TRBJ2-1; tentatively, D is TRBD1 (8 bases). The CDR3 runs to 16 residues. V was cut by 5 bases and J by 8 bases, with 22 bases left in between. The germline gives CDR1 SNHLY, CDR2 FYNNEI. The CDR3 region has the DNA TGTGCCAGCAGTCTACAGGGGGGGTGGAATACGGATGAGCAGTTCTTC. Protein: CASSLQGGWNTDEQFF.

This clonotype was observed a handful of times. The V call is TRBV2, the J call TRBJ2-5; TRBD2 is a possible D gene (6 bases). This CDR3 has 13 residues. Trimming shortened V by 8 bases and J by 3 bases, and 13 bases separated the two germline ends. Looked up from germline, CDR1 is SNHLY and CDR2 is FYNNEI. The CDR3 DNA is TGTGCCAGCGTTAGGAGGGCGGAAGAGACCCAGTACTTC. It translates to CASVRRAEETQYF.

V usage is TRBV14 and J usage is TRBJ2-4; D unresolved. The J call is uncertain, as TRBJ2-7 better fits the DNA end. CDR1 and CDR2 (germline): SGHDN, FVKESK. This CDR3 region has 13 residues. The CDR3 sequence is CASSQVASYEQYF. CDR3 bases: TGTGCCAGCAGCCAAGTGGCTAGCTACGAGCAGTACTTC.

This clonotype was found a few times. V is TRBV29-1 and J is TRBJ1-1; D unresolved. This CDR3 comprises 13 residues. V shed 3 bases and J shed 1 base, with 9 bases lying between them. Germline values: CDR1 SQVTM, CDR2 ANQGSEA. This CDR3 is CSVEGKGNTEAFF. CDR3 bases: TGCAGCGTTGAGGGGAAGGGGAACACTGAAGCTTTCTTT. Drawing the rest from reference TRBV29-1 and TRBJ1-1, the complete variable domain is SAVISQKPSRDICQRGTSLTIQCQVDSQVTMMFWYRQQPGQSLTLIATANQGSEATYESGFVIDKFPISRPNLTFSTLTVSNMSPEDSSIYLCSVEGKGNTEAFFGQGTRLTVV.

The chain joins TRBV10-2 to TRBJ2-1; the D is unclear. Germline-derived CDR1 and CDR2 are WSHSY and SAAADI. The CDR3 totals 13 residues. V was shortened by 4 bases and J by 4 bases, with 8 bases between the two germline ends. The DNA of the CDR3 is TGCGCCAGCAGTGGCGTGGTTTACAATGAGCAGTTCTTC. Its translation: CASSGVVYNEQFF.

This chain links TRBV20-1 with TRBJ2-1, with 13 bases that match TRBD2. Trimming took 4 bases from V and 8 from J; bases not matched to a gene: 8. This CDR3 is built from 15 residues. Germline V CDR1 and CDR2: DFQATT, SNEGSKA (reference sequence). The CDR3 DNA is TGCAGTGCTACTGGGACTAGCGGGATATCGGATGAGCAGTTCTTC. Amino acids: CSATGTSGISDEQFF.

J is TRBJ2-1 and V is TRBV7-9; 11 nucleotides align to TRBD2. Germline lookup yields CDR1 SEHNR and CDR2 FQNEAQ (reference sequence). The CDR3 runs to 16 residues. Trimming removed 6 bases from V and 3 bases from J; junction bases left unmatched: 7. CDR3 nucleotide sequence: TGTGCCAGCAGTTTACTAGCGGGAGCCATCTACAATGAGCAGTTCTTC. Translated: CASSLLAGAIYNEQFF. The full variable domain, with the rest looked up from reference TRBV7-9 and TRBJ2-1, is DTGVSQNPRHKITKRGQNVTFRCDPISEHNRLYWYRQTLGQGPEFLTYFQNEAQLEKSRLLSDRFSAERPKGSFSTLEIQRTEQGDSAMYLCASSLLAGAIYNEQFFGPGTRLTVL.

The table lists this clonotype with a few counts. The V call is TRBV3-1, the J call TRBJ1-5; tentatively, D is TRBD1 (5 bases). Deletions cut 3 bases from V and 2 bases from J, with 17 bases between. The CDR3 contains 17 residues. The V gene's germline CDR1 is LGHDT and CDR2 YNNKEL (reference sequence). CDR3: CASSQDPLGTGNQPQHF. The CDR3 DNA is TGTGCCAGCAGCCAGGATCCCCTCGGGACTGGCAATCAGCCCCAGCATTTT.

The chain links TRBV20-1 to TRBJ2-2; D gene ambiguous. Trimming left V 6 bases short and J 8 bases short, with 13 bases between. The germline gives CDR1 DFQATT, CDR2 SNEGSKA (reference sequence). This CDR3 has 12 amino acids. CDR3 sequence (DNA): TGCAGTGCCCTGGACCGAACTGGGGAGCTGTTTTTT. This codes for CSALDRTGELFF.

The rearrangement joins TRBV5-1 to TRBJ2-7; the D is unclear. Germline-derived CDR1 and CDR2 are SGHRS and YFSETQ. This CDR3 contains 13 residues. V dropped 4 bases and J dropped 5 bases, with 13 bases sitting between them. In DNA, the CDR3 is TGCGCCAGCAGCATAACGATCGGCAACGAGCAGTACTTC. It encodes CASSITIGNEQYF.